Below, 21 T cell receptor beta chains from the same sample are listed, as sequenced in a study of blood T cell repertoires in COVID-19. The method was immunoSEQ multiplex PCR; TCRdb's version includes in-frame clones alone and lacks a portion of them. The data contain 160,000 or so clones, 82% of them singletons. Sequenced: PBMCs or T cells enriched from blood (not recorded which). Receptors were obtained from a man aged 60 to 69 who had recovered from COVID-19.

This clone is medium-sized (0.01 to 0.1%) in the sample. The rearrangement links TRBV5-1 to TRBJ2-1, with a possible D match to TRBD2 (6 bases). This CDR3 contains 14 residues. V was pared by 2 bases and J by 5 bases, with 11 bases between. Germline CDR1 and CDR2: SGHRS and YFSETQ. The CDR3 loop is CASSLATRHNEQFF. CDR3 bases: TGCGCCAGCAGCTTAGCGACTAGACACAATGAGCAGTTCTTC.

V is TRBV3-1 (or the pseudogene TRBV3-2) and J is TRBJ2-5, with D perhaps TRBD1 (5 bases). CDR3 size: 13 residues. CDR1 is LGHDT, CDR2 YNNKEL, per germline (reference sequence). V was trimmed by 3 bases and J by 5 bases, leaving 10 bases between them. Here the CDR3 reads CASSQGLGETQYF. The CDR3 DNA is TGTGCCAGCAGCCAGGGGCTCGGGGAGACCCAGTACTTC.

The table lists this clone with a count of one. The V call is TRBV5-4, the J call TRBJ2-5, with D perhaps matching TRBD1 (6 bases). Germline V gives CDR1 SGHNT, CDR2 YYREEE (reference sequence). This CDR3 is 15 amino acids long. The V end was cut by 2 bases, the J end by 4 bases, with 15 bases between. The CDR3 spells CASSLDRRLGETQYF. The CDR3 DNA reads TGTGCCAGCAGCTTAGACAGGCGTTTAGGAGAGACCCAGTACTTC.

This clone has only one observation. The genes are TRBV13 and TRBJ2-7, with TRBD1 matching over 9 bases. CDR1 is PRHDT, CDR2 FYEKMQ, per germline (reference sequence). V shed 1 base and J 0 bases; nucleotides not matched to a gene: 1. The CDR3 sequence is 15 residues long. The CDR3 sequence: CASSLEGQGSYEQYF. DNA for the CDR3: TGTGCCAGCAGCTTAGAGGGACAGGGCTCCTACGAGCAGTACTTC.

This clone was recorded only once. The chain combines TRBV2 with TRBJ1-5; 8 nucleotides agree with TRBD1. Germline V CDR1 and CDR2: SNHLY, FYNNEI. J lost 7 bases, V lost 6 bases, and 8 bases had no gene match. The CDR3 consists of 14 residues. The CDR3 loop is CASSPRGPEQPQHF. The CDR3 DNA reads TGTGCCAGCAGCCCCAGGGGGCCGGAGCAGCCCCAGCATTTT.

Only one count was recorded for this clone. V usage is TRBV7-9 and J usage is TRBJ1-5; D unclear. CDR1 is SEHNR and CDR2 is FQNEAQ in the germline V gene (reference sequence). The CDR3 is 19 residues long. V was trimmed by 10 bases and J by 4 bases, leaving 32 bases between them. The CDR3 DNA is TGTGCCACCAAAATAGGCCGGGGTCATATTGTGGGTTCTAATCAGCCCCAGCATTTT. Its protein product is CATKIGRGHIVGSNQPQHF.

The genes are TRBV28 and TRBJ1-6; D call uncertain. The V and J ends lost 4 bases and 7 bases respectively, with 11 bases between them. CDR3 length: 14 amino acids. The germline gives CDR1 MDHEN, CDR2 SYDVKM. For the CDR3, the DNA is TGTGCCAGCAGTTCCCTAACTGTGAATTCACCCCTCCACTTT. Protein: CASSSLTVNSPLHF.

The J gene is TRBJ1-3, the V gene TRBV18, with D perhaps TRBD1 (5 bases). CDR3 length: 15 amino acids. The V gene lost 0 bases and the J gene lost 1 base, with 7 bases spanning the gap. The germline V gene has CDR1 KGHSH and CDR2 LQKENI. CDR3 region: CASSPPAGSGNTIYF. The CDR3 DNA follows: TGTGCCAGCTCACCACCAGCAGGGTCTGGAAACACCATATATTTT. The full variable domain, completed using reference TRBV18 and TRBJ1-3, is NAGVMQNPRHLVRRRGQEARLRCSPMKGHSHVYWYRQLPEEGLKFMVYLQKENIIDESGMPKERFSAEFPKEGPSILRIQQVVRGDSAAYFCASSPPAGSGNTIYFGEGSWLTVV.

V gene TRBV28 combines with J gene TRBJ1-5, with TRBD1 as a possible D gene (5 bases). Germline values: CDR1 MDHEN, CDR2 SYDVKM. The CDR3 covers 15 residues. V dropped 4 bases and J dropped 7 bases, with 17 bases sitting between them. The CDR3 sequence is CASSSPQGSEQPQHF. CDR3 DNA sequence: TGTGCCAGCAGTTCCCCGCAGGGAAGTGAACAGCCCCAGCATTTT.

J is TRBJ1-2 and V is TRBV27, with 10 nucleotides matching TRBD1. The V and J ends lost 4 bases and 8 bases, in that order; junction bases with no gene match: 13. This CDR3 is 16 amino acids long. Germline CDR1 reads MNHEY; CDR2 reads SMNVEV (reference sequence). The CDR3: CASSYRTGGGRQGYTF. The CDR3 nucleotides are TGTGCCAGCAGTTATAGGACAGGGGGAGGACGGCAAGGCTACACCTTC.

The chain combines TRBV7-8 with TRBJ1-6; D is possibly TRBD1 (6 bases). This CDR3 region has 15 residues. The V and J ends lost 0 bases and 9 bases respectively, with 12 bases between them. The V gene's germline CDR1 is SGHVS and CDR2 FQNEAQ. This CDR3 reads CASSLAQGMGSPLHF. DNA for the CDR3: TGTGCCAGCAGCTTAGCGCAGGGGATGGGTTCACCCCTCCACTTT.

The chain is built from TRBV2 and TRBJ1-5, with 9 nucleotides matching TRBD1. This CDR3 is built from 14 residues. Germline V lookup: CDR1 SNHLY, CDR2 FYNNEI. Unmatched junction bases numbered 1, after V lost 6 bases and J lost 1 base. The CDR3 DNA reads TGTGCCAGCAGGGGGACAGGGAGCAATCAGCCCCAGCATTTT. Amino acid sequence: CASRGTGSNQPQHF.

This sequence joins TRBV19 and TRBJ2-1, with D perhaps TRBD1 (5 bases). CDR3 length: 15 amino acids. Trimming took 3 bases from V and 6 from J, leaving 15 bases between them. Looked up from germline, CDR1 is LNHDA and CDR2 is SQIVND (reference sequence). The CDR3 DNA is TGTGCCAGTAGTATCGGTTCGCGGACACTCAATGAGCAGTTCTTC. This sequence encodes CASSIGSRTLNEQFF.

The CDR3 nucleotides are TGTGCCAGCAGACCACAGGGGGCTACGCAGTATTTT. This sequence encodes CASRPQGATQYF. J is TRBJ2-3 and V is TRBV6-5, with TRBD1 matching over 9 bases. The CDR3 covers 12 residues. The germline V gene encodes CDR1 MNHEY and CDR2 SVGAGI. V lost 6 bases, J lost 8 bases, and 3 bases stayed unmatched.

The chain recombines TRBV24-1 with TRBJ2-7, with D perhaps matching TRBD1 (5 bases). The CDR3 sequence is 11 residues long. From germline, CDR1 is KGHDR and CDR2 SFDVKD. Trimming took off 8 bases at V and 3 bases at J, with 7 bases between the two ends. CDR3 sequence (DNA): TGTGCCACCACAGGGTACTACGAGCAGTACTTC. It yields the protein CATTGYYEQYF.

In this sample, this clone turned up once. V usage is TRBV2 and J usage is TRBJ2-7; 9 positions match TRBD2. Germline V gene data show CDR1 as SNHLY and CDR2 as FYNNEI. The CDR3 has 15 amino acids. Losses at the gene ends were 7 bases for V and 0 bases for J; bases not matched to a gene: 7. Written as DNA, the CDR3 is TGTGCCAGCAACTTACTAGCGGGTAGCTCCTACGAGCAGTACTTC. Translating gives CASNLLAGSSYEQYF. Supplemented by reference TRBV2 and TRBJ2-7, the full variable domain reads EPEVTQTPSHQVTQMGQEVILRCVPISNHLYFYWYRQILGQKVEFLVSFYNNEISEKSEIFDDQFSVERPDGSNFTLKIRSTKLEDSAMYFCASNLLAGSSYEQYFGPGTRLTVT.

V and J are TRBV7-2 and TRBJ1-2; TRBD1 aligns across 8 bases. Germline-derived CDR1 and CDR2 are SGHTA and FQGNSA. The CDR3 spans 15 residues. The ends lost 2 bases at V and 3 bases at J; junction bases unmatched: 5. This CDR3 reads CASSLQGAQDYGYTF. As DNA, the CDR3 is TGTGCCAGCAGCTTACAGGGGGCGCAGGACTATGGCTACACCTTC.

This clone was detected only a few times. One junction end does not reproduce the germline sequence, and a read error may be involved. This chain joins TRBV9 and TRBJ1-3; D perhaps matches TRBD1 (5 bases). The CDR3 has 13 amino acids. Germline CDR1 reads SGDLS; CDR2 reads YYNGEE. This CDR3 is CASSEGTGTTIYF. The CDR3 bases are TGTGCCAGCAGCGAGGGTACAGGAACCACCATATATTTT.

The chain recombines TRBV11-2 with TRBJ1-2; D is undetermined. V was cut by 3 bases and J by 1 base, with 9 bases left in between. Germline V gives CDR1 SGHAT, CDR2 FQNNGV. The CDR3 loop spans 14 amino acids. The DNA of the CDR3 is TGTGCCAGCAGCTTTGGCAGGATTAACTATGGCTACACCTTC. The encoded protein is CASSFGRINYGYTF.

The chain combines TRBV6-1 with TRBJ2-7; perhaps TRBD1 as D (5 bases). The CDR3 spans 14 residues. Germline values: CDR1 MNHNS, CDR2 SASEGT. V dropped 2 bases and J dropped 3 bases, with 11 bases sitting between them. CDR3 sequence reads: CASSESSRVYEQYF. CDR3 DNA sequence: TGTGCCAGCAGTGAAAGCTCCAGGGTCTACGAGCAGTACTTC.

This clone has only a few counts. The V gene is TRBV7-9, the J gene TRBJ2-3; TRBD2 is a possible D gene (6 bases). V was shortened by 5 bases and J by 0 bases, with 18 bases between the two germline ends. This CDR3 is built from 17 residues. CDR1 and CDR2 (germline): SEHNR, FQNEAQ (reference sequence). CDR3 region: CASSPPVGGPSTDTQYF. CDR3 DNA sequence: TGTGCCAGCAGCCCTCCCGTGGGGGGACCTAGCACAGATACGCAGTATTTT.